This entry features one TCR beta chain sequence. Its recognized antigen is unknown. No base quality information exists; no much larger clone differs at one position. The germline V gene yields SGHRS for CDR1 and YFSETQ for CDR2. The junction carries 18 bases between V and J, which are trimmed by 4 bases and 4 bases respectively. The CDR3 measures 16 amino acids from cysteine to phenylalanine. Just the 48-base CDR3 DNA is kept, in frame starting at base 1. The donors were healthy, HIV-negative adults with no recently reported acute infections or vaccinations. Only Caucasian adults living in Nashville, Tennessee, USA were represented among the donors. CD4+ T cells were enriched by magnetic negative selection, after which naive cells were positively selected on CD45RA and the negative fraction was taken as the memory subset. Blood was obtained by leukapheresis, after which PBMCs were separated by Ficoll-Histopaque density gradient centrifugation and cryopreserved in liquid nitrogen vapor phase. Analytical flow cytometry was used to check the purity and quantity of each magnetically sorted T cell population. Genomic DNA was isolated from every sorted fraction and measured by UV absorbance on a Nanodrop 2000c.

This record comes from a study of shared clonotypes between healthy human individuals (dated by TCRdb to 2018 to 2020). For the study in its entirety: The cohort comprised a couple of women and three men aged 18 to 49 years. To estimate repertoire size and how much clonotypes are shared between individuals, the study performed deep sequencing of blood TCR repertoires from about five healthy adults. For each donor, CD4 naive and CD4 memory were each given three plates, CD8 naive was given two plates, and CD8 memory was given one plate. Each donor's leukapheresis produced roughly between roughly 0.85 and 9 billion PBMCs. To increase sequencing depth and limit assay-specific biases, TCR repertoire library preparation and sequencing were carried out by different laboratories using diverse techniques. The full study reports these points: Compared with non-shared clonotypes, the clonotypes found in all four sorted-subset donors had higher generation probabilities. Even with the large sequencing depth, rarefaction of the sorted-subset datasets indicated that sequencing was incomplete. Because the study included only a small number of donors, the genetic and exposure-history diversity represented was limited. Larger estimated clonotype richness was generally found for naive subsets than for memory subsets. Pairwise subsampling indicated that sequencing depth was expected to affect the degree of clonotype sharing among donors. Sampling was restricted to blood, and TCR repertoires in tissue are likely to differ from TCR repertoires in blood. About 5% of naive CD4, 3.5% of naive CD8, around 2.3% of memory CD4, and about 0.4% of memory CD8 clonotypes were shared across a few donors.

Using the deep immunoSEQ assay, TCR CDR3 regions were amplified from genomic DNA by multiplex PCR. For each cell subset, the extracted genomic DNA was distributed evenly across all wells of several immunoSEQ 96-well plates, and each plate served as one replicate. Each replicate PCR for sorted subsets received 200 ng genomic DNA, equal to around 32,000 T cell genomes. Purified libraries were measured with a Qubit 3.0 fluorometer, size-checked on a Bioanalyzer 2100, and measured again with the KAPA Library Quantification kit. Each immunoSEQ 96-well plate was sequenced on its own single-read 150-cycle Illumina NextSeq 550 flow cell. Turning to the authors' computational methods: Because only junctional sequences without quality scores were contained in the immunoSEQ output, filtering matching that applied to full-length reads could not be performed. Sequences were annotated with PyIR, a Python wrapper for IgBLAST v1.9, and V/J genes and CDR3 were assigned using IMGT germline references. Reads were removed for weak V/J assignments (E-value above 1e-6), missing CDR3, stop codons, out-of-frame junctions, or ambiguous translated residues. V3J clonotypes were defined by identical inferred V gene, J gene, and CDR3 amino acid sequence. To compute the percentage overlap between repertoires, the number of shared unique clonotypes was divided by the size of the smaller repertoire. Richness of each repertoire was evaluated using RTK rarefaction, the Chao1 estimator, and Recon v2.1 estimates of unobserved clonotypes. Generation probabilities for all TCRbeta clonotypes obtained by the gDNA method from four donors were computed using OLGA. TCRdb carries this immuneACCESS record with in-frame sequences only. Its versions omit some clonotypes, under half of them owing to an unresolved V gene in the studies checked, with the rest unexplained. V and J calls and clone size are given by that table; D and trimming were obtained from the DNA. In this sample the table shows 2 million to 2.5 million clones, more than 90% of which occur a single time. The ten most abundant clones make up 0.13% of the sample.

The rearranged segments are TRBV5-1 and TRBJ2-1, and the D gene may be TRBD1, 6 bases matching. This receptor was identified in a man aged 18 to 29 in good health. The sequencing input was naive CD4+ T cells sorted from blood. Read against the paper, the sample's cell subset or site label means: CD45RA+ positively selected. CDR3 loop: CASSPGHLMGYNEQFF. The DNA sequence is TGCGCCAGCAGCCCGGGACACCTAATGGGGTACAATGAGCAGTTCTTC.